This T cell receptor (beta chain) stems from a study of T cells in Graves' hyperthyroidism and ophthalmopathy. With regard to this clonotype: Its antigen is undetermined.

Each person with ophthalmopathy scored at least 3 on the Clinical Activity Score, reached NOSPECS grade 4 or higher, and had been ill under 3 months. Orbital computed tomography and thyroid ultrasound, together with serum TRAb and thyroxine and clinical symptoms, were used for diagnoses. Points from the study as a whole: Model predictions of ophthalmopathy came a median roughly 6.7 months before onset.

Amplification of TCR beta CDR3 regions was performed using RNA transcripts as template. First-round RT-PCR with HTBI primers amplified the TCR CDR3 region. One entry per CDR3 protein, called by TCRdb with MiXCR from the multiplex PCR reads. This table holds a few hundred thousand distinct CDR3 sequences, more than 15% found once. This clonotype originated in a woman aged 40 to 50 with Graves' ophthalmopathy. The sample comprised blood.

The CDR3 region is CASSVEGGWVTDTQYF. As DNA, the CDR3 is TGTGCCAGCAGCGTAGAGGGTGGGTGGGTTACAGATACGCAGTATTTT. The chain has TRBV9 and TRBJ2-3, with no clear D. V shed 0 bases and J shed 3 bases, with 14 bases lying between them. Per germline, CDR1 SGDLS and CDR2 YYNGEE. The CDR3 has 16 amino acids.